A single sample is the source of the 16 T cell receptor beta chains below, sequenced in a study of shared clonotypes between healthy human individuals. TCRdb keeps only in-frame clones here, not all; method: immunoSEQ multiplex PCR. This table has hundreds of thousands of clones, about 78% appearing once. Specimen: memory CD4+ T cells sorted from blood. Stated subset: CD45RA-negative fraction. The receptor set was obtained from a woman in her 30s in good health.

The J gene is TRBJ2-3, the V gene TRBV11-2; 10 nucleotides match TRBD2. The CDR3 extends over 17 amino acids. Trimming removed 5 bases from V and 3 bases from J; junction bases left unmatched: 11. Germline CDR1 SGHAT, CDR2 FQNNGV. The CDR3 nucleotides are TGTGCCAGCAGCCAAGATCTGGCTAGCGGGAGAACAGATACGCAGTATTTT. Translating it yields CASSQDLASGRTDTQYF.

This clone has only a few counts. The gene calls are TRBV19 and TRBJ1-1; D gene ambiguous. CDR3 length: 15 residues. Between the trimmed V and J ends, which lost 5 bases and 4 bases, there was a span of 17 bases. Germline V gene data show CDR1 as LNHDA and CDR2 as SQIVND (reference sequence). The CDR3 reads CASSPSNTRSTEAFF. As DNA, the CDR3 is TGTGCCAGTAGTCCTTCGAACACCCGATCCACTGAAGCTTTCTTT.

The V gene is TRBV7-6, the J gene TRBJ2-2, with D unresolved. Trimming cost V 5 bases and J 1 base, with 5 bases left between them. The CDR3 spans 13 residues. Per germline, CDR1 SGHVS and CDR2 FNYEAQ. The CDR3 reads CASSPVNTGELFF. The CDR3 bases are TGTGCCAGCAGCCCCGTGAACACCGGGGAGCTGTTTTTT.

The CDR3 coding sequence is TGTGCCAGCAGCCCTGTGAGTGGGTATGGCTACACCTTC. This gives the protein CASSPVSGYGYTF. V is TRBV11-3 and J is TRBJ1-2, with D uncertain. CDR3 length: 13 amino acids. The germline gives CDR1 SGHNT, CDR2 YENEEA. Between the trimmed V and J ends, which lost 5 bases and 5 bases, there was a span of 12 bases.

The chain employs TRBV19 and TRBJ2-3, with 13 bases matching TRBD2. V lost 7 bases and J lost 9; bases outside the gene matches: 13. The length of the CDR3 is 16 residues. CDR1 and CDR2 (germline): LNHDA, SQIVND (reference sequence). The CDR3 is CASTSGLAGASSTQYF. Written as DNA, the CDR3 is TGTGCCAGTACCTCCGGACTAGCGGGAGCCTCGTCAACGCAGTATTTT.

A word on this clone: This same CDR3 is encoded by further DNA sequences in the sample. The chain links TRBV15 to TRBJ1-3; D gene ambiguous. Germline lookup yields CDR1 LNHNV and CDR2 YYDKDF (reference sequence). The CDR3 is 15 residues long. With 0 bases removed from V and 1 base from J, the gap between germline ends came to 7 bases. The CDR3 sequence is CATSRDRGSGNTIYF. CDR3 bases: TGTGCCACCAGCAGAGATAGAGGATCTGGAAACACCATATATTTT. Full variable domain (rest looked up from reference TRBV15 and TRBJ1-3): DAMVIQNPRYQVTQFGKPVTLSCSQTLNHNVMYWYQQKSSQAPKLLFHYYDKDFNNEADTPDNFQSRRPNTSFCFLDIRSPGLGDTAMYLCATSRDRGSGNTIYFGEGSWLTVV.

This clone has a single count. The V call is TRBV19, the J call TRBJ2-5; 8 bases are a match to TRBD1. Germline loops: CDR1 LNHDA, CDR2 SQIVND (reference sequence). This CDR3 comprises 15 residues. V trimming: 5 bases; J trimming: 5 bases; junction bases outside the gene matches: 10. CDR3: CASSATWTGTETQYF. The DNA of the CDR3 is TGTGCCAGTAGTGCCACGTGGACAGGGACTGAGACCCAGTACTTC.

The chain uses TRBV27 and TRBJ2-7, with 9 bases lining up with TRBD1. From germline, CDR1 is MNHEY and CDR2 SMNVEV (reference sequence). The ends lost 5 bases at V and 3 bases at J; junction bases unmatched: 11. This CDR3 has 16 amino acids. In DNA, the CDR3 is TGTGCCAGCAGTACCAATCCCGGGACAGGGAACTACGAGCAGTACTTC. Translating gives CASSTNPGTGNYEQYF.

For the CDR3, the DNA is TGTGCCAGCAGTTTATCTCTAGCGGGGTTCTCCTACAATGAGCAGTTCTTC. It specifies CASSLSLAGFSYNEQFF. This sequence joins TRBV28 and TRBJ2-1; 9 bases are a match to TRBD2. The CDR3 runs to 17 residues. In germline, CDR1 is MDHEN, CDR2 SYDVKM. After removal of 1 base from V and 0 bases from J, the junction contained 4 bases not matched to a gene.

The gene calls are TRBV11-2 and TRBJ2-2; D ambiguous. Germline values: CDR1 SGHAT, CDR2 FQNNGV. V lost 3 bases and J lost 2, with 4 bases in between. CDR3 length: 13 residues. The CDR3 region has the DNA TGTGCCAGCAGCTTCACTAACACCGGGGAGCTGTTTTTT. This gives the protein CASSFTNTGELFF.

The rearrangement uses TRBV6-1 and TRBJ1-1, with 7 bases lining up with TRBD1. Germline loops: CDR1 MNHNS, CDR2 SASEGT. Trimming removed 6 bases from V and 4 bases from J; junction bases left unmatched: 11. CDR3 length: 15 amino acids. CDR3 nucleotides: TGTGCCAGCAGGGGATCGGACAGGAGATCCACTGAAGCTTTCTTT. Its protein product is CASRGSDRRSTEAFF.

The rearrangement joins TRBV7-9 to TRBJ2-5, with D perhaps TRBD1 (6 bases). This CDR3 has 15 amino acids. Germline loops: CDR1 SEHNR, CDR2 FQNEAQ (reference sequence). V shed 5 bases and J shed 0 bases, with 13 bases lying between them. CDR3 in amino acids: CASSRLGQNQETQYF. CDR3 coding DNA: TGTGCCAGCAGCAGACTCGGACAGAACCAAGAGACCCAGTACTTC.

This chain links TRBV5-1 with TRBJ2-1; 8 bases match TRBD1. The V gene end was trimmed by 3 bases and the J gene end by 3 bases; junction bases not matched to a gene: 2. This CDR3 comprises 14 residues. Per the germline V gene, CDR1 is SGHRS and CDR2 is YFSETQ. The CDR3 is CASSSGQDYNEQFF. The CDR3 DNA reads as TGCGCCAGCAGCTCGGGACAGGACTACAATGAGCAGTTCTTC.

The rearrangement uses TRBV6-5 and TRBJ1-3; D gene unclear. V lost 2 bases and J 8 bases, leaving 4 bases between the germline ends. CDR3 length equals 11 residues. CDR1 and CDR2 (germline): MNHEY, SVGAGI. CDR3 amino acids: CASSYGHTIYF. The CDR3 bases are TGTGCCAGCAGTTACGGGCACACCATATATTTT.

The CDR3 nucleotides read TGTGCCAGTAGTACGGGGACAGGGGGCTTACTTTTCAATGAGCAGTTCTTC. This sequence encodes CASSTGTGGLLFNEQFF. This chain connects TRBV19 to TRBJ2-1, with 12 positions matching TRBD1. This CDR3 has 17 amino acids. V dropped 4 bases and J dropped 6; count of bases not matched to a gene: 10. CDR1 is LNHDA, CDR2 SQIVND, per germline (reference sequence).

The chain joins TRBV7-7 to TRBJ2-2; D unresolved. The germline V gene encodes CDR1 SSHAT and CDR2 FNYEAQ (reference sequence). Trimming stripped 5 bases from V and 8 bases from J, with 12 bases between. The CDR3 has 13 amino acids. The CDR3 sequence is CASSKTKGGELFF. The CDR3 bases are TGTGCCAGCAGCAAGACGAAGGGAGGGGAGCTGTTTTTT.